Included here is one T cell receptor (beta chain) sequence, with context. CDR3 length equals 16 residues. Trimming cost V 5 bases and J 4 bases; bases outside gene matches: 10. Per the germline V gene, CDR1 is LNHNV and CDR2 is YYDKDF (reference sequence). This sample is part of a study of blood T cell repertoires in COVID-19. Whole-study context: In each case, the material was cDNA or gDNA derived from T cells, B-cell-depleted T cells, or PBMCs.

This table comes from immunoSEQ multiplex PCR, and its TCRdb copy is limited to in-frame clones, with some not included. The top ten hold about 12% of the sample, which has 250,000 to 300,000 clones, about 90% seen once. This clonotype was obtained from a woman in her twenties or thirties with COVID-19, enrolled during active disease. The specimen was peripheral blood. The chain joins TRBV15 to TRBJ2-7; TRBD1 aligns across 11 bases. CDR3 amino acids: CATSLRPGQGVYEQYF. CDR3 sequence (DNA): TGTGCCACCAGCCTGCGACCGGGACAGGGGGTTTACGAGCAGTACTTC.